The following is a T cell receptor beta chain sequence with its context. The record originates from a study of blood T cell repertoires in COVID-19. Only in-frame clones appear in the TCRdb table, and some are missing; sequencing was by immunoSEQ multiplex PCR. Here the sample spans around 28,000 clones, about 89% being singletons. The sequencing sample was made of peripheral blood. The receptor comes from a human donor in a cohort sampled during active COVID-19.

CDR3 residues: CASSHLSGQGMAGYTF. CDR3 sequence (DNA): TGTGCCAGCAGCCACCTCTCGGGACAGGGGATGGCGGGCTACACCTTC. The chain couples TRBV3-1 (or the pseudogene TRBV3-2) to TRBJ1-2; 10 nucleotides align to TRBD1. The junction had 12 bases not matched to a gene; V was cut back by 3 bases and J by 8 bases. The germline V gene encodes CDR1 LGHDT and CDR2 YNNKEL (reference sequence). This CDR3 has 16 residues.